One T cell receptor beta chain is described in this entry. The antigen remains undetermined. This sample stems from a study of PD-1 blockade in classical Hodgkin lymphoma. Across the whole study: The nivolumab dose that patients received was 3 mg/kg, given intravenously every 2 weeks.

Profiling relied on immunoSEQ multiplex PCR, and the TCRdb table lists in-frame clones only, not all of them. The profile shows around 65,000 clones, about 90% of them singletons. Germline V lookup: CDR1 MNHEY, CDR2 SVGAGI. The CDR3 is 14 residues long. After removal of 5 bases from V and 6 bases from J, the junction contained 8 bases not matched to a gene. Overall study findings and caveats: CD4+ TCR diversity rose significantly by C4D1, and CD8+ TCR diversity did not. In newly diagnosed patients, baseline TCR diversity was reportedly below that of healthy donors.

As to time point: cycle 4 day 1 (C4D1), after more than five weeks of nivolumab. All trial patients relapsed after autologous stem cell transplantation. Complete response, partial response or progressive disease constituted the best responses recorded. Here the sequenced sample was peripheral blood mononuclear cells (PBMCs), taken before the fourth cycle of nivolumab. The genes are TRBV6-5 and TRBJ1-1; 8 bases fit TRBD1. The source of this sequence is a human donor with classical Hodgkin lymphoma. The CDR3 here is CASSGDRGWAEAFF. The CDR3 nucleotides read TGTGCCAGCAGTGGCGACAGGGGATGGGCTGAAGCTTTCTTT.